The 17 T cell receptor beta chains below were found in one sample sequenced in a study of cytomegalovirus exposure and HLA in healthy donors. Researchers ran the PCR with 60 Vbeta and 13 Jbeta primers. Sequencing used immunoSEQ multiplex PCR; TCRdb keeps in-frame clones, though not all of them. Of about 130,000 clones listed, roughly a tenth were seen once; the top ten hold just over 4.5%. The sequencing input was PBMCs. The origin of the receptors is a woman between 18 and 29 years old in good health and CMV-seropositive.

This clone has only a few counts. V usage is TRBV15 and J usage is TRBJ1-5; D gene ambiguous. V was cut by 3 bases and J by 6 bases, with 9 bases left in between. Germline CDR1 is LNHNV and CDR2 is YYDKDF (reference sequence). The length of the CDR3 is 13 residues. CDR3 residues: CATSSSPVQPQHF. The DNA for the CDR3 is TGTGCCACCAGCAGTTCCCCAGTTCAGCCCCAGCATTTT.

Only a few counts were recorded for this clone. V gene TRBV10-3 combines with J gene TRBJ1-5; no firm D call. The V end lost 3 bases, the J end lost 9 bases, and 12 bases lay between the germline ends. This CDR3 contains 13 residues. Germline V CDR1 and CDR2: ENHRY, SYGVKD. The CDR3 DNA reads as TGTGCCATCAGTGATAATGGCCAGTGGCCCCAGCATTTT. Protein sequence: CAISDNGQWPQHF.

The V call is TRBV6-1, the J call TRBJ2-3; 9 nucleotides line up with TRBD1. The V and J ends lost 6 bases and 1 base, in that order; junction bases with no gene match: 8. This CDR3 has 16 amino acids. In germline, CDR1 is MNHNS, CDR2 SASEGT. The CDR3 here is CASREHRDRGTDTQYF. The CDR3 DNA reads as TGTGCCAGCAGGGAACACCGGGACAGGGGCACAGATACGCAGTATTTT.

This clone occurred a few times. The chain combines TRBV5-8 with TRBJ1-5; possible D gene TRBD1, 5 bases. The CDR3 is 15 amino acids. CDR1 SGHTS and CDR2 YDEGEE come from the germline V gene. V dropped 7 bases and J dropped 6 bases, with 20 bases sitting between them. The CDR3 spells CASGGTGGYGQPQHF. Here the CDR3 DNA reads TGTGCCAGCGGAGGGACTGGGGGGTACGGTCAGCCCCAGCATTTT.

There are a few counts of this clone. The chain carries TRBV29-1 and TRBJ2-5, with D tentatively TRBD2 (6 bases). Per germline, CDR1 SQVTM and CDR2 ANQGSEA. V dropped 4 bases and J dropped 2 bases, with 14 bases sitting between them. The CDR3 loop spans 14 amino acids. The CDR3 DNA reads as TGCAGCGTTGGAGGCGGGAAGGGGCAAGAGACCCAGTACTTC. Its protein product is CSVGGGKGQETQYF.

The V gene is TRBV18, the J gene TRBJ2-7; the match to TRBD1 covers 9 bases. This CDR3 has 16 residues. V lost 4 bases, J lost 7 bases, and 14 bases stayed unmatched. The germline V gene encodes CDR1 KGHSH and CDR2 LQKENI. CDR3 region: CASSLAIGQGMREQYF. CDR3 DNA sequence: TGTGCCAGCTCACTAGCCATCGGACAGGGGATGAGGGAGCAGTACTTC.

This clone was seen only a few times. V usage is TRBV6-1 and J usage is TRBJ2-7; possible D gene TRBD1, 5 bases. Trimming removed 5 bases at V and 2 bases at J, with 13 bases between. In germline, CDR1 is MNHNS, CDR2 SASEGT. There are 14 residues in the CDR3. This chain's CDR3 is CASSTRQTPYEQYF. The CDR3 DNA sequence: TGTGCCAGCAGTACCCGACAGACCCCCTACGAGCAGTACTTC.

This clone has just a few counts. V usage is TRBV7-6 and J usage is TRBJ2-7, with 7 bases aligning to TRBD1. Germline V gene lookup returns CDR1 SGHVS and CDR2 FNYEAQ. Trimming took 6 bases from V and 5 from J; bases not matched to a gene: 10. The CDR3 length is 14 residues. Here the CDR3 reads CASSPPGGSDEQYF. The CDR3 coding sequence is TGTGCCAGCAGTCCCCCAGGGGGATCGGACGAGCAGTACTTC.

The rearrangement joins TRBV19 to TRBJ2-1; maybe TRBD2 (6 bases). The CDR3 consists of 13 residues. Trimming removed 4 bases from V and 7 bases from J, with 11 bases in between. Germline V CDR1 and CDR2: LNHDA, SQIVND (reference sequence). Written as DNA, the CDR3 is TGTGCCAGTAGTACGGGACTGCCGAATGAGCAGTTCTTC. Amino acid sequence: CASSTGLPNEQFF. Complete variable domain (other parts from reference TRBV19 and TRBJ2-1): DGGITQSPKYLFRKEGQNVTLSCEQNLNHDAMYWYRQDPGQGLRLIYYSQIVNDFQKGDIAEGYSVSREKKESFPLTVTSAQKNPTAFYLCASSTGLPNEQFFGPGTRLTVL.

This clone has just a few counts. This sequence joins TRBV27 and TRBJ2-7; maybe TRBD1 (5 bases). In germline, CDR1 is MNHEY, CDR2 SMNVEV (reference sequence). The CDR3 covers 15 residues. Trimming stripped 5 bases from V and 4 bases from J, with 18 bases between. The CDR3 nucleotides are TGTGCCAGCAGTAAAACTCGGACACCTAATTACGAGCAGTACTTC. Its translation: CASSKTRTPNYEQYF.

This clone was seen a few times. V gene TRBV27 combines with J gene TRBJ1-4, with D uncertain. Germline values: CDR1 MNHEY, CDR2 SMNVEV (reference sequence). Trimming took 5 bases from V and 0 from J, leaving 7 bases between them. The CDR3 spans 14 residues. This CDR3 is CASSARSTNEKLFF. In nucleotides, the CDR3 is TGTGCCAGCAGTGCGAGATCAACTAATGAAAAACTGTTTTTT.

The V gene is TRBV30, the J gene TRBJ1-2; TRBD1 matches at 7 bases. V shed 0 bases and J 2 bases; nucleotides not matched to a gene: 6. There are 15 residues in the CDR3. Germline CDR1 GTSNPN, CDR2 SVGIG (reference sequence). This CDR3 reads CAWSVSMTGNYGYTF. CDR3 nucleotides: TGTGCCTGGAGTGTTTCCATGACAGGGAACTATGGCTACACCTTC.

This clone was observed many times. This chain connects TRBV5-5 to TRBJ1-1, with 7 bases fitting TRBD1. V gave up 4 bases and J gave up 9 bases; unmatched junction bases: 9. This CDR3 contains 13 residues. Germline V gives CDR1 SGHKS, CDR2 YYEKEE (reference sequence). CDR3 in DNA: TGTGCCAGCAGCACATCGGGACAGATAAAAGCTTTCTTT. It codes for CASSTSGQIKAFF. Combining the CDR3 with reference TRBV5-5 and TRBJ1-1 gives the whole variable domain DAGVTQSPTHLIKTRGQQVTLRCSPISGHKSVSWYQQVLGQGPQFIFQYYEKEERGRGNFPDRFSARQFPNYSSELNVNALLLGDSALYLCASSTSGQIKAFFGQGTRLTVV.

A few counts support this clone. The gene calls are TRBV6-1 and TRBJ2-1; D not resolved. In germline, CDR1 is MNHNS, CDR2 SASEGT. With 3 bases removed from V and 0 bases from J, the gap between germline ends came to 12 bases. The CDR3 is 16 amino acids. CDR3 protein: CASSDYSLYSYNEQFF. CDR3 DNA sequence: TGTGCCAGCAGTGACTACAGCTTATACTCCTACAATGAGCAGTTCTTC.

This clone showed up just a few times. The rearrangement links TRBV13 to TRBJ2-4; possible D gene TRBD2, 5 bases. The germline gives CDR1 PRHDT, CDR2 FYEKMQ (reference sequence). The V end lost 7 bases, the J end lost 6 bases, and 13 bases lay between the germline ends. This CDR3 is built from 13 residues. This CDR3 is CASNTAGGNIQYF. The CDR3 DNA reads as TGTGCCAGCAACACAGCTGGAGGAAACATTCAGTACTTC.

This clone was detected only a few times. The gene calls are TRBV19 and TRBJ2-3; 9 nucleotides line up with TRBD1. V shed 3 bases and J 6 bases; nucleotides not matched to a gene: 4. The CDR3 loop spans 14 amino acids. Germline V gives CDR1 LNHDA, CDR2 SQIVND (reference sequence). CDR3 loop: CASSIQTGGDTQYF. The CDR3 nucleotides are TGTGCCAGTAGTATTCAGACAGGGGGGGATACGCAGTATTTT.

The V call is TRBV6-1, the J call TRBJ1-1; perhaps TRBD1 as D (5 bases). Germline V gives CDR1 MNHNS, CDR2 SASEGT. The V gene lost 3 bases and the J gene lost 0 bases, with 14 bases spanning the gap. This CDR3 is 16 amino acids long. The chain's CDR3 is CASSDYGWGMNTEAFF. CDR3 in DNA: TGTGCCAGCAGTGACTATGGGTGGGGCATGAACACTGAAGCTTTCTTT.